This T cell receptor (beta chain) originates from a study of OX40 agonist ivuxolimab in advanced cancers. The wider study: Patients were given ivuxolimab, an antibody that agonizes OX40 (CD134).

Germline CDR1 reads SGHTA; CDR2 reads FQGTGA. The V gene end was trimmed by 3 bases and the J gene end by 1 base; junction bases not matched to a gene: 4. This CDR3 is 15 amino acids long. Patients who had autoimmune disease history or got systemic immunosuppression were left out. Only in-frame clones appear in the TCRdb table, and some are missing; sequencing was by immunoSEQ multiplex PCR. Altogether roughly 30,000 clones are present, around nine tenths being singletons, with the ten largest covering 4% to 5.5%. The J gene is TRBJ1-1, the V gene TRBV7-3, with TRBD1 matching over 8 bases. The TCR originated in an adult with an advanced solid tumor such as melanoma, head and neck, liver or kidney cancer. The material sequenced was CD4+ or CD8+ T cells sorted from blood, taken in a trial of the OX40 agonist ivuxolimab. As DNA, the CDR3 is TGTGCCAGCAGCTTGGCCGGGACAGGGAACACTGAAGCTTTCTTT. It codes for CASSLAGTGNTEAFF.